The 9 T cell receptor beta chains listed next were all sequenced from one sample in a study of identical twins listed by TCRdb under 2016. The library was produced with 5' RACE. Sequencer: Illumina HiSeq 2000. TCRdb reworked the public reads: Q25 trimming with fastp, MiXCR clone assembly, productive beta chains retained. Each CDR3 protein appears once, grouped with its most common genes and DNA. In all, the sample holds hundreds of thousands of distinct CDR3 sequences, and 7.5% to 9.5% of those were seen once. The top ten hold roughly 6.4% of the sample. A further study also used this sample, focusing on yellow fever vaccine responses in identical twins.

Sequenced material: CD8+ T cells sorted from blood. The source is a woman aged 18-35 years in good health.

This clonotype was recorded a few times. This chain uses TRBV6-2 or TRBV6-3 with TRBJ2-1, with 12 bases fitting TRBD2. CDR3 length equals 16 residues. J gave up 8 bases and V 4 bases, and 9 bases lay outside the gene matches. Germline CDR1 is MNHEY and CDR2 is SVGEGT. CDR3 in amino acids: CASSLRLAGASDEQFF. DNA of the CDR3: TGTGCCAGCAGTTTACGACTAGCGGGAGCTTCTGATGAGCAGTTCTTC.

This chain uses TRBV12-3 or TRBV12-4 with TRBJ2-3, with a tentative D call TRBD2 (6 bases). The germline V and J ends were trimmed by 5 bases and 2 bases, with 17 bases remaining between them. CDR3 length: 16 amino acids. The CDR3 sequence is CASSQIAEHPTDTQYF. CDR3 sequence (DNA): TGTGCCAGCAGTCAAATAGCGGAGCATCCCACAGATACGCAGTATTTT.

The chain joins TRBV10-3 to TRBJ2-4, with D tentatively TRBD1 or TRBD2 (5 bases each). Germline V gives CDR1 ENHRY, CDR2 SYGVKD. V lost 3 bases and J 13 bases, leaving 16 bases between the germline ends. This CDR3 contains 13 residues. CDR3 amino acids: CAISDPGTPFQYF. As DNA, the CDR3 is TGTGCCATCAGTGACCCCGGGACCCCCTTCCAGTACTTC.

This clonotype has a handful of counts. The gene calls are TRBV11-2 and TRBJ2-7; D gene uncertain. The CDR3 is 13 residues long. Germline loops: CDR1 SGHAT, CDR2 FQNNGV. V was cut by 5 bases and J by 4 bases, with 12 bases left in between. CDR3 nucleotide sequence: TGTGCCAGCAGCATAAATAGCCGGTACGAGCAGTACTTC. Translating it yields CASSINSRYEQYF. Drawing the rest from reference TRBV11-2 and TRBJ2-7, the complete variable domain is EAGVAQSPRYKIIEKRQSVAFWCNPISGHATLYWYQQILGQGPKLLIQFQNNGVVDDSQLPKDRFSAERLKGVDSTLKIQPAKLEDSAVYLCASSINSRYEQYFGPGTRLTVT.

The chain has TRBV6-2 or TRBV6-3 and TRBJ2-3, with D perhaps TRBD2 (6 bases). CDR1 MNHEY and CDR2 SVGEGT come from the germline V gene. This CDR3 spans 13 amino acids. V was clipped by 4 bases and J by 11 bases, with 16 bases between them. The CDR3 sequence: CASSFLSSEGQYF. CDR3 nucleotide sequence: TGTGCCAGCAGTTTCCTATCTAGCGAAGGGCAGTATTTT.

The chain employs TRBV28 and TRBJ2-5; no clear D. Germline CDR1 MDHEN, CDR2 SYDVKM. The V and J ends lost 6 bases and 0 bases respectively, with 8 bases between them. This CDR3 is 13 amino acids long. CDR3 in DNA: TGTGCCAGCAGCCCACAGTACCAAGAGACCCAGTACTTC. Translating gives CASSPQYQETQYF.

This clonotype appeared a few times. This sequence joins TRBV5-6 and TRBJ2-7, with D maybe TRBD2 (6 bases). Looked up from germline, CDR1 is SGHDT and CDR2 is YYEEEE. This CDR3 is built from 14 residues. V was clipped by 3 bases and J by 3 bases, with 13 bases between them. The CDR3 nucleotides read TGTGCCAGCAGCTCCCCGCGGCGGGGCTACGAGCAGTACTTC. It yields the protein CASSSPRRGYEQYF. Complete variable domain (other parts from reference TRBV5-6 and TRBJ2-7): DAGVTQSPTHLIKTRGQQVTLRCSPKSGHDTVSWYQQALGQGPQFIFQYYEEEERQRGNFPDRFSGHQFPNYSSELNVNALLLGDSALYLCASSSPRRGYEQYFGPGTRLTVT.

This clonotype was observed a handful of times. The V and J genes are TRBV7-2 and TRBJ2-3, with D possibly matching TRBD2 (5 bases). The V end was cut by 7 bases, the J end by 3 bases, with 17 bases between. Per germline, CDR1 SGHTA and CDR2 FQGNSA. The CDR3 has 15 residues. CDR3 in amino acids: CASTLSGRKTDTQYF. The DNA of the CDR3 is TGTGCCAGCACATTGTCGGGGAGAAAAACAGATACGCAGTATTTT.

This clonotype was counted between two and nine times. This chain links TRBV5-1 with TRBJ2-5, with 7 positions matching TRBD1. Germline V CDR1 and CDR2: SGHRS, YFSETQ. Losses at the gene ends were 5 bases for V and 5 bases for J; bases not matched to a gene: 9. This CDR3 spans 14 amino acids. In DNA form, the CDR3 reads TGCGCCAGCAGAACCGGCAGGGGGTTGGAGACCCAGTACTTC. Translation gives CASRTGRGLETQYF.